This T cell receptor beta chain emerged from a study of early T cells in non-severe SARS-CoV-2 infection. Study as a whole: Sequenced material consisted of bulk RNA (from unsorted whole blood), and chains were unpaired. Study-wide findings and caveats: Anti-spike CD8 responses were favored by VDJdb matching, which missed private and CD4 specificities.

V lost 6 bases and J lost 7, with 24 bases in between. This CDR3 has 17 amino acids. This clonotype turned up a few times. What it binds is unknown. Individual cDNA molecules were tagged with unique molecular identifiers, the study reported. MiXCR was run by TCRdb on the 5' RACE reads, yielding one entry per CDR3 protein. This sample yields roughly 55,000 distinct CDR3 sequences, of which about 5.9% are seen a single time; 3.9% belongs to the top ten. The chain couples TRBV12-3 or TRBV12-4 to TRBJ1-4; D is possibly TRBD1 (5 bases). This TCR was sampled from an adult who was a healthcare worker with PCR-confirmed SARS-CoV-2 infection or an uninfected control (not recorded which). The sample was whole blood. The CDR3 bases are TGTGCCAGCAGCCCACGGGGGGACCCCGGGCGGGGTGAAAAACTGTTTTTT. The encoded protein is CASSPRGDPGRGEKLFF.